Below, 14 T cell receptor gamma chains from the same sample are listed, as sequenced in a study of γδ T cells in repeated Plasmodium falciparum infection. TCRdb called clones anew from the multiplex PCR reads with CATT. Of roughly 24,000 gamma-chain clones listed, 3% were seen once; the top ten hold around a third. Bulk repertoires came from Vgamma9/Vdelta2+ or Vdelta2-negative gammadelta T cells flow-sorted from PBMC. Material for sequencing was gamma-delta T cells from blood. These receptors came from a pool of human donors (malaria-infected and uninfected, not separated).

This clone showed up just a few times. The translation of this DNA and the TCRdb protein of a much larger clone differ at residue 16, probably owing to a read error; the protein shown here is translated from the DNA. The J gene is TRGJP1, the V gene TRGV9. The J gene was missing in TCRdb and was found by matching the end of the DNA to germline. The V and J ends lost 4 bases and 15 bases, in that order; junction bases with no gene match: 26. The germline V gene encodes CDR1 GITISATS and CDR2 ISYDGTV (reference sequence). The CDR3 has 17 residues. DNA of the CDR3: TGTGCCTTGTGGGAATTCTTGAAAGAGTTGGGCAAAAAAATCAAGATATTT. This gives the protein CALWEFLKELGKKIKIF.

Concerning this clone: The protein held in TCRdb is that of a much larger clone and does not match this DNA's translation at residue 5, likely because of a read error; the protein shown is translated from the DNA. This rearrangement joins TRGV9 to TRGJ1 or TRGJ2. The J gene, missing from TCRdb, was assigned here through DNA to germline matching. The CDR3 is 14 amino acids. Germline CDR1 GITISATS, CDR2 ISYDGTV (reference sequence). V gave up 5 bases and J gave up 3 bases; unmatched junction bases: 10. The CDR3 bases are TGTGCCTTGTGGGGGGGACCTACTTATTATAAGAAACTCTTT. This sequence encodes CALWGGPTYYKKLF.

Regarding this clone: TCRdb's protein, taken from a much larger clone, differs from this DNA's translation at residue 12, likely owing to a read error; the protein displayed comes from the DNA. The V gene is TRGV2, but the J gene lacks a call. In germline, CDR1 is EGSNGY, CDR2 YDSYNSKV. The CDR3 is 30 amino acids. The CDR3 spells CATWDGAIRNSMAVEQHLLSQVSIGRIQHF. The CDR3 DNA sequence: TGTGCCACCTGGGACGGGGCTATAAGAAACTCTATGGCAGTGGAACAACACTTGTTGTCACAGGTAAGTATCGGAAGAATACAACATTTC.

In this sample, this clone turned up many times. This probably arose from a read error, given a far larger clone one base away. It is unclear where the CDR3 begins or ends on the DNA, so no DNA is shown, and the CDR3 is as TCRdb lists it. This sample includes further DNA sequences coding for the same CDR3. This CDR3 is CATWDGAIRNSLAVEQHLLSQVSIGRIQHF. Here the V gene is TRGV2, but the J gene went uncalled. The germline CDR1 and CDR2 sequences are EGSNGY and YDSYNSKV. The CDR3 is 30 amino acids long, termini counted.

This clone was counted many times. The junction does not match germline at one end; this may be a read error. The rearrangement joins TRGV9 to TRGJP2. Germline assignment: CDR1 GITISATS and CDR2 ISYDGTV (reference sequence). The CDR3 consists of 15 residues. CDR3 protein: CAFWEPRGSDWIKTF. CDR3 bases: TGTGCCTTCTGGGAGCCCAGGGGTAGTGATTGGATCAAGACGTTT.

This clone has ten or more counts. This sequence may be a read error, since a much larger clone differs from it by one base. The rearrangement joins TRGV3 to TRGJ1 or TRGJ2. Germline values: CDR1 VTNTFY, CDR2 YDVSTARD (reference sequence). This CDR3 has 11 residues. CDR3 in DNA: TGTGCCACCTGGGACAGAAATAAGAAGCTCTTT. Translating it yields CATWDRNKKLF.

There are many counts of this clone. A far larger clone is off by one base, so a read error is likely. The sample has other DNA sequences that encode this CDR3 too. The CDR3 is CALWEVSVKLF. CDR3 sequence (DNA): TGTGCCCTGTGGGAGGTGTCGGTGAAACTCTTT. V gene TRGV9 combines with J gene TRGJ1 or TRGJ2. The germline V gene encodes CDR1 GITISATS and CDR2 ISYDGTV (reference sequence). CDR3 length equals 11 residues.

On this clone: This is likely an artifact of a read error, given a far larger clone one base away. Distinct nucleotide sequences in the sample also encode this CDR3. This chain links TRGV9 with TRGJP. The J gene is not listed in TCRdb, so it was assigned here from a DNA match to germline. In germline, CDR1 is GITISATS, CDR2 ISYDGTV (reference sequence). CDR3 size: 19 residues. The CDR3 sequence: CALWEVRVGQELGKKIKVF. For the CDR3, the DNA is TGCGCCTTGTGGGAGGTGCGCGTGGGCCAAGAGTTGGGCAAAAAAATCAAGGTATTT.

This clone was counted a few times. TCRdb's listed protein matches a much larger clone and diverges from this DNA's translation at residue 3, likely through a read error; the protein shown comes from the DNA. This sequence joins TRGV8 and TRGJ1 or TRGJ2. The J gene, missing from TCRdb, was assigned here through DNA to germline matching. The germline gives CDR1 VENAVY, CDR2 YDSYNSRV. This CDR3 is built from 11 residues. CDR3 region: CAAWDRNEKLF. CDR3 nucleotide sequence: TGTGCCGCCTGGGATAGAAACGAGAAACTCTTT.

This clone was counted a few times. The amino acid sequence in TCRdb belongs to a much larger clone and departs from this DNA's translation at residue 8, likely a sequencing read error; the sequence shown is translated from the DNA. The genes are TRGV9 and TRGJP2. In germline, CDR1 is GITISATS, CDR2 ISYDGTV (reference sequence). The CDR3 loop spans 14 amino acids. The DNA for the CDR3 is TGTGCCTTGTGGACTTATAGTATTGATTGGATCAAGACGTTT. This codes for CALWTYSIDWIKTF.

This chain joins TRGV4 and TRGJP1. Because TCRdb records no J gene, it was assigned here through a match of the DNA to germline. V was clipped by 4 bases and J by 2 bases; unmatched bases: 10. CDR1 is EGSTGY, CDR2 YDSYTSSV, per germline. The CDR3 runs 16 residues. The CDR3 loop is CATWDNVLTTGWFKIF. CDR3 in DNA: TGTGCCACCTGGGACAACGTACTGACCACTGGTTGGTTCAAGATATTT.

This clone was recorded at least ten times. A read error is the likely source, as a far larger clone sits one nucleotide away. The sample contains more than one DNA sequence encoding this CDR3. V and J are TRGV4 and TRGJ1 or TRGJ2. No J segment appears in TCRdb, so it was assigned here by matching the sequence to germline. The CDR3 is 13 residues long. Germline assignment: CDR1 EGSTGY and CDR2 YDSYTSSV. The CDR3 nucleotides read TGCGCCACCTGGGATGGGCGGTGTTATAAGAAACTCTTT. Translation: CATWDGRCYKKLF.

Many counts were recorded for this clone. One base separates it from a far larger clone, so it is likely a read error. This specimen includes other DNA sequences encoding the same CDR3. The rearrangement links TRGV9 to TRGJ1 or TRGJ2. CDR1 and CDR2 (germline): GITISATS, ISYDGTV (reference sequence). The CDR3 totals 14 residues. Here the CDR3 reads CALWEGLNYYKKLF. The DNA for the CDR3 is TGTGCCTTGTGGGAGGGCCTCAATTATTATAAGAAGCTCTTT.

This clone appeared many times. This chain joins TRGV9 and TRGJP. Germline CDR1 GITISATS, CDR2 ISYDGTV (reference sequence). Germline trimming cut 2 bases from V and 11 bases from J; bases unmatched to any gene: 6. This CDR3 has 15 residues. The CDR3: CALWEGGMGKKIKVF. The CDR3 DNA is TGTGCCTTGTGGGAGGGTGGGATGGGCAAAAAAATCAAGGTATTT.